The TCR beta chain described here comes from a study of cytomegalovirus exposure and HLA in healthy donors. Remarks on this clone: Its matching antigen is unknown.

Study-level findings and limits: For TCR beta chains, V- and J-gene trimming was later linked to a missense DCLRE1C variant.

Primers included in the PCR were 60 Vbeta and 13 Jbeta primers. Measured with immunoSEQ multiplex PCR; TCRdb has only the in-frame clones, and not every one. The sample gives some 200,000 clones, 70% of which show up once; 2% to 3% is in the top ten. The CDR3 is 14 residues long. V was trimmed by 5 bases and J by 4 bases, leaving 12 bases between them. The germline V gene has CDR1 MGHDK and CDR2 SYGVNS. The sample taken for sequencing was PBMCs. The TCR originated in a man aged 40-49 years in good health and CMV-seropositive. V usage is TRBV25-1 and J usage is TRBJ1-3, with a weak D call TRBD1 (5 bases). The CDR3 protein is CASSSARVGNTIYF. CDR3 in DNA: TGTGCCAGCAGTTCCGCCAGGGTAGGAAACACCATATATTTT.